The 4 T cell receptor beta chains given below trace back to one sample, sequenced in a study of blood T cell repertoires in COVID-19. Sequencing was performed with immunoSEQ multiplex PCR; in TCRdb, only in-frame clones are kept and a portion is missing. The sample records under 200,000 clones, about 86% being singletons. The material sequenced was peripheral blood. The source of these receptors is a man in his forties or fifties with active or convalescent COVID-19.

This clone appeared a few times. This rearrangement joins TRBV11-2 to TRBJ2-1, with 8 positions matching TRBD2. The CDR3 has 16 amino acids. Germline V gene data show CDR1 as SGHAT and CDR2 as FQNNGV. V trimming: 0 bases; J trimming: 4 bases; junction bases outside the gene matches: 5. The CDR3 bases are TGTGCCAGCAGCTTAGATATGGCGGGAGGATACAATGAGCAGTTCTTC. As protein: CASSLDMAGGYNEQFF.

This rearrangement joins TRBV18 to TRBJ1-3; D possibly corresponds to TRBD1 (5 bases). The V end was cut by 3 bases, the J end by 2 bases, with 11 bases between. The CDR3 spans 15 residues. The V gene's germline CDR1 is KGHSH and CDR2 LQKENI. The CDR3 nucleotides are TGTGCCAGCTCACCCCAAGAAGGGGCTGGAAACACCATATATTTT. Encoded protein: CASSPQEGAGNTIYF.

The chain uses TRBV5-6 and TRBJ1-3; 9 bases fit TRBD1. Germline CDR1 SGHDT, CDR2 YYEEEE. Trimming took 4 bases from V and 3 from J; bases not matched to a gene: 8. The CDR3 contains 16 residues. Here the CDR3 DNA reads TGTGCCAGCAGCGGCCCCGGGACAGGGAGTGGAAACACCATATATTTT. Protein sequence: CASSGPGTGSGNTIYF.

This chain uses TRBV4-3 with TRBJ1-6; D remains unclear. The CDR3 covers 16 residues. V dropped 0 bases and J dropped 9 bases, with 15 bases sitting between them. Germline CDR1 LGHNA, CDR2 YSLEER. In nucleotides, the CDR3 is TGCGCCAGCAGCCAAGAAAGGCACACTAGCATTTCACCCCTCCACTTT. Residues: CASSQERHTSISPLHF.